A single sample is the source of the 11 T cell receptor beta chains below, sequenced in a study of monozygotic twins with inflammatory bowel disease. TCRdb re-called the 5' RACE reads; one entry per CDR3 protein, DNA not given. This specimen shows about 200,000 distinct CDR3 sequences; the ten leading clones hold roughly 8%. The specimen sequenced was blood. The receptors were sampled from a human donor with ulcerative colitis or Crohn's disease, or a healthy co-twin of an affected twin (not recorded which).

The chain combines TRBV7-9 with TRBJ2-3; TCRdb's assignment of TRBD1 cannot be checked, as there is no DNA. The CDR3 is 13 amino acids. CDR1 SEHNR and CDR2 FQNEAQ come from the germline V gene (reference sequence). CDR3 region: CASTRTGIDTQYF.

The chain recombines TRBV13 with TRBJ2-3. The CDR3 is made up of 13 amino acids. CDR1 is PRHDT, CDR2 FYEKMQ, per germline (reference sequence). This chain's CDR3 is CASSLWDTDTQYF.

This chain's CDR3 is CASSAYSGVETQYF. The chain recombines TRBV9 with TRBJ2-5; TCRdb's D call, TRBD1, is unchecked because there is no DNA. Germline CDR1 SGDLS, CDR2 YYNGEE. The CDR3 length is 14 residues.

The rearrangement links TRBV24-1 to TRBJ2-5. The CDR3 runs 13 residues. Germline V gene sequence: CDR1 KGHDR, CDR2 SFDVKD. This chain's CDR3 is CATSDLLLETQYF.

V gene TRBV27 combines with J gene TRBJ2-1; the D call of TRBD1 rests on TCRdb alone, since no DNA is present to check it. The CDR3 runs 14 residues. Germline-derived CDR1 and CDR2 are MNHEY and SMNVEV (reference sequence). The CDR3 loop is CASSFGAEFNEQFF.

The V and J genes are TRBV3-1 and TRBJ2-3; TCRdb calls TRBD2, which cannot be checked without DNA. The V gene's germline CDR1 is LGHDT and CDR2 YNNKEL (reference sequence). This CDR3 contains 16 residues. The CDR3 loop reads CASSQAGTSGLDTQYF.

This rearrangement joins TRBV7-9 to TRBJ1-5; the TCRdb D gene call, TRBD1, has no DNA to confirm it. Germline V gives CDR1 SEHNR, CDR2 FQNEAQ (reference sequence). The CDR3 loop spans 15 amino acids. This CDR3 is CASSLGTGQGQPQHF.

The chain employs TRBV14 and TRBJ1-2. From germline, CDR1 is SGHDN and CDR2 FVKESK. The CDR3 totals 12 residues. CDR3: CASSQDWGTVIF. Full variable domain (remainder filled in from reference TRBV14 and TRBJ1-2): EAGVTQFPSHSVIEKGQTVTLRCDPISGHDNLYWYRRVMGKEIKFLLHFVKESKQDESGMPNNRFLAERTGGTYSTLKVQPAELEDSGVYFCASSQDWGTVIFGSGTRLTVV.

The chain uses TRBV12-3 or TRBV12-4 and TRBJ1-4. This CDR3 spans 14 amino acids. The CDR3 sequence is CASSLEAADEKLFF.

The chain recombines TRBV12-3 or TRBV12-4 with TRBJ2-7. The CDR3 has 14 amino acids. The CDR3: CASSLADGTYEQYF.

The V gene is TRBV7-2, the J gene TRBJ2-3; TCRdb gives TRBD2 as the D gene, but with no DNA this cannot be confirmed. The CDR3 extends over 14 amino acids. The V gene's germline CDR1 is SGHTA and CDR2 FQGNSA. The CDR3 reads CASSFTARTDTQYF.